Below are 21 T cell receptor beta chains sequenced from a single sample in a study of read filtering for tumor transcriptome and immune sequencing. This library used 300 to 500 ng RNA and molecular barcoded adaptors spanning alpha/delta and beta/gamma chains. TCRdb passed the reads through MiXCR, listing each CDR3 protein once. The data contain 35,000 to 50,000 distinct CDR3 sequences, about 20% of them singletons. Specimen: a population of CD138-negative cells sorted from bone marrow. These receptors all come from a donor over 35 with multiple myeloma.

At least ten counts were recorded for this clonotype. This rearrangement joins TRBV5-1 to TRBJ2-1, with D possibly being TRBD1 (6 bases). V lost 4 bases and J 4 bases, leaving 12 bases between the germline ends. Germline V gives CDR1 SGHRS, CDR2 YFSETQ. The CDR3 has 14 residues. For the CDR3, the DNA is TGCGCCAGCAGCAAAATGGGACAATACAATGAGCAGTTCTTC. Its protein product is CASSKMGQYNEQFF.

This clonotype was observed a few times. The rearrangement links TRBV7-2 to TRBJ2-7; D not resolved. The CDR3 loop spans 13 amino acids. Trimming left V 2 bases short and J 0 bases short, with 5 bases between. Germline CDR1 is SGHTA and CDR2 is FQGNSA. The CDR3 region has the DNA TGTGCCAGCAGCTTATCCGGCTCCTACGAGCAGTACTTC. Its translation is CASSLSGSYEQYF. The full variable domain, its missing parts supplied by reference TRBV7-2 and TRBJ2-7, is GAGVSQSPSNKVTEKGKDVELRCDPISGHTALYWYRQSLGQGLEFLIYFQGNSAPDKSGLPSDRFSAERTGGSVSTLTIQRTQQEDSAVYLCASSLSGSYEQYFGPGTRLTVT.

This clonotype was detected ten times or more. The V gene is TRBV12-3 or TRBV12-4, the J gene TRBJ2-3; 7 positions agree with TRBD1. This CDR3 is 15 amino acids long. The J segment lost 6 bases and the V segment lost 2 bases, leaving 8 bases of the junction unmatched. CDR3 amino acids: CASSLRGLGADTQYF. The CDR3 region has the DNA TGTGCCAGCAGTTTAAGGGGGCTGGGGGCGGATACGCAGTATTTT.

This clonotype came up many times. The V and J genes are TRBV13 and TRBJ2-3; D gene ambiguous. V lost 2 bases, J lost 3 bases, and 3 bases lay in between. This CDR3 has 12 residues. Germline CDR1 PRHDT, CDR2 FYEKMQ (reference sequence). For the CDR3, the DNA is TGTGCCAGCAGCTTACGTACAGATACGCAGTATTTT. Protein sequence: CASSLRTDTQYF. Variable domain in full (rest from reference TRBV13 and TRBJ2-3): AAGVIQSPRHLIKEKRETATLKCYPIPRHDTVYWYQQGPGQDPQFLISFYEKMQSDKGSIPDRFSAQQFSDYHSELNMSSLELGDSALYFCASSLRTDTQYFGPGTRLTVL.

About this clonotype itself: The germline gene is not matched at one end of the junction; a read error may be the cause. This chain joins TRBV11-3 and TRBJ1-1; D gene ambiguous. Germline assignment: CDR1 SGHNT and CDR2 YENEEA. This CDR3 has 16 amino acids. In DNA form, the CDR3 reads TGTGCCAGCAGCTTACTTCGCCTGGACGGGAACACTGAAGCCTTCTTT. Amino acids: CASSLLRLDGNTEAFF.

In its sample, this clonotype was seen many times. This chain links TRBV12-3 or TRBV12-4 with TRBJ2-5; D might be TRBD1 or TRBD2, each matching 5 bases. Trimming removed 8 bases at V and 5 bases at J, with 12 bases between. The CDR3 runs 12 residues. DNA for the CDR3: TGTGCCAGCGGAAATTGGGGGGAGACCCAGTACTTC. It specifies CASGNWGETQYF.

This clonotype was detected many times. This chain uses TRBV28 with TRBJ1-5, with D maybe TRBD1 (5 bases). Looked up from germline, CDR1 is MDHEN and CDR2 is SYDVKM. Deletions cut 4 bases from V and 0 bases from J, with 16 bases between. The CDR3 has 17 amino acids. The CDR3 sequence: CASSSPMTVNSNQPQHF. The CDR3 DNA reads TGTGCCAGCAGTTCTCCTATGACAGTGAATAGCAATCAGCCCCAGCATTTT.

The chain recombines TRBV28 with TRBJ1-4; D remains ambiguous. Trimming stripped 8 bases from V and 0 bases from J, with 16 bases between. Germline CDR1 MDHEN, CDR2 SYDVKM. There are 16 residues in the CDR3. CDR3: CASLSNSAATNEKLFF. The CDR3 DNA sequence: TGTGCCAGCCTTTCTAATTCGGCGGCAACTAATGAAAAACTGTTTTTT.

Note on this clonotype: A much larger clonotype is one base distant, so this may be a read error. The J gene is TRBJ1-4, the V gene TRBV28; D unclear. The CDR3 extends over 12 amino acids. V dropped 11 bases and J dropped 7 bases, with 14 bases sitting between them. Germline assignment: CDR1 MDHEN and CDR2 SYDVKM. Here the CDR3 DNA reads TGTGCCGCCGCCGGGATAGTTGAAAAACTGTTTTTT. This translates into CAAAGIVEKLFF.

In its sample, this clonotype was seen a few times. The chain joins TRBV10-3 to TRBJ2-3; no reliable D call. Germline CDR1 ENHRY, CDR2 SYGVKD. V lost 8 bases and J lost 0, with 9 bases in between. The CDR3 is 13 amino acids. Here the CDR3 reads CAIAETSTDTQYF. DNA of the CDR3: TGTGCCATCGCAGAGACTAGCACAGATACGCAGTATTTT.

The rearrangement joins TRBV11-2 to TRBJ1-4, with D maybe TRBD1 (5 bases). The germline V and J ends were trimmed by 11 bases and 14 bases, with 33 bases remaining between them. The CDR3 is 16 amino acids. Germline-derived CDR1 and CDR2 are SGHAT and FQNNGV. CDR3 protein: CAGSSCAGTAFVELFF. The CDR3, as DNA: TGTGCCGGCTCCTCTTGTGCCGGGACTGCATTTGTAGAGCTGTTTTTT.

V gene TRBV7-9 combines with J gene TRBJ2-5, with D tentatively TRBD1 (6 bases). This CDR3 has 15 amino acids. Germline lookup yields CDR1 SEHNR and CDR2 FQNEAQ (reference sequence). With 2 bases removed from V and 4 bases from J, the gap between germline ends came to 14 bases. CDR3 loop: CASSLKGVFRETQYF. In DNA form, the CDR3 reads TGTGCCAGCAGCTTAAAGGGGGTCTTTCGAGAGACCCAGTACTTC.

This clonotype was recorded a few times. The CDR3 loop reads CSARYPLTGLYGYTF. The DNA of the CDR3 is TGCAGTGCTAGATATCCCCTGACAGGGCTCTATGGCTACACCTTC. The chain employs TRBV20-1 and TRBJ1-2; the match to TRBD1 covers 7 bases. Germline trimming cut 2 bases from V and 4 bases from J; bases unmatched to any gene: 10. Germline CDR1 reads DFQATT; CDR2 reads SNEGSKA (reference sequence). This CDR3 has 15 amino acids.

The chain employs TRBV19 and TRBJ1-5; D unclear. Germline V gene sequence: CDR1 LNHDA, CDR2 SQIVND (reference sequence). The CDR3 is made up of 13 amino acids. CDR3 region: CVSNRYSNQPQHF. CDR3 DNA: TGTGTCAGCAACAGATATAGCAATCAGCCCCAGCATTTT. The full variable domain, its missing parts supplied by reference TRBV19 and TRBJ1-5, is DGGITQSPKYLFRKEGQNVTLSCEQNLNHDAMYWYRQDPGQGLRLIYYSQIVNDFQKGDIAEGYSVSREKKESFPLTVTSAQKNPTAFYLCVSNRYSNQPQHFGDGTRLSIL.

Many counts were recorded for this clonotype. The J gene is TRBJ1-1, the V gene TRBV7-9; 8 nucleotides agree with TRBD1. Germline V gives CDR1 SEHNR, CDR2 FQNEAQ (reference sequence). The CDR3 is 15 residues long. V lost 0 bases and J lost 8; bases outside the gene matches: 8. This chain's CDR3 is CASSLARGQGPEAFF. Here the CDR3 DNA reads TGTGCCAGCAGCTTAGCGCGAGGACAGGGCCCGGAAGCTTTCTTT.

As concerns this clonotype: Being one base from a much bigger clone, this may be a read error. This chain connects TRBV7-8 to TRBJ2-7; either TRBD1 or TRBD2 may fit D (6 bases each). The germline V gene has CDR1 SGHVS and CDR2 FQNEAQ. There are 15 residues in the CDR3. Here the CDR3 DNA reads TGTACCAGCAGCTTAGCGCCGGGGGCTCGGTACGAGCAGTACTTC. Protein: CTSSLAPGARYEQYF.

Many counts were recorded for this clonotype. This chain uses TRBV28 with TRBJ2-1, with TRBD2 matching over 7 bases. The CDR3 runs to 16 residues. V was pared by 9 bases and J by 8 bases, with 19 bases of the junction left unmatched. Germline V gene lookup returns CDR1 MDHEN and CDR2 SYDVKM. The CDR3 nucleotides are TGTGCCAGTTCTCCGGGATCAGCGGGACGGTCGTATGAGCAGTTCTTC. It codes for CASSPGSAGRSYEQFF.

Points on this clonotype: A much larger clone differs by one base, so this may be a read error. J is TRBJ2-3 and V is TRBV6-1; 10 bases match TRBD2. The germline V gene has CDR1 MNHNS and CDR2 SASEGT. The CDR3 runs to 16 residues. CDR3 sequence reads: CASSYRASGSTDTQCF. CDR3 nucleotides: TGTGCCAGCAGTTACCGGGCTAGCGGGAGCACAGATACGCAGTGTTTT.

The chain employs TRBV18 and TRBJ2-3, with D perhaps matching TRBD1 (5 bases). This CDR3 is 14 amino acids long. The V and J ends lost 2 bases and 6 bases respectively, with 12 bases between them. Germline CDR1 reads KGHSH; CDR2 reads LQKENI. As DNA, the CDR3 is TGTGCCAGCTCACCAACGGGTGGGGCCGATACGCAGTATTTT. This sequence encodes CASSPTGGADTQYF.

Remarks on this clonotype: At one end the junction does not follow the germline gene, possibly because of a read error. The V and J genes are TRBV18 and TRBJ1-1; D unclear. This CDR3 comprises 14 residues. Per germline, CDR1 KGHSH and CDR2 LQKENI. The CDR3 bases are TGTCCCAGCTCCCTGACGGGAGTAGGCACTGAAGCTTTCTTT. It translates to CPSSLTGVGTEAFF.

The sample holds many counts of this clonotype. The gene calls are TRBV20-1 and TRBJ2-1; perhaps TRBD2 as D (6 bases). The germline V and J ends were trimmed by 6 bases and 6 bases, with 21 bases remaining between them. Germline V gene lookup returns CDR1 DFQATT and CDR2 SNEGSKA (reference sequence). The CDR3 sequence is 15 residues long. Here the CDR3 reads CSAPPWGESANEQFF. The DNA of the CDR3 is TGCAGTGCCCCCCCTTGGGGGGAGTCGGCCAATGAGCAGTTCTTC.